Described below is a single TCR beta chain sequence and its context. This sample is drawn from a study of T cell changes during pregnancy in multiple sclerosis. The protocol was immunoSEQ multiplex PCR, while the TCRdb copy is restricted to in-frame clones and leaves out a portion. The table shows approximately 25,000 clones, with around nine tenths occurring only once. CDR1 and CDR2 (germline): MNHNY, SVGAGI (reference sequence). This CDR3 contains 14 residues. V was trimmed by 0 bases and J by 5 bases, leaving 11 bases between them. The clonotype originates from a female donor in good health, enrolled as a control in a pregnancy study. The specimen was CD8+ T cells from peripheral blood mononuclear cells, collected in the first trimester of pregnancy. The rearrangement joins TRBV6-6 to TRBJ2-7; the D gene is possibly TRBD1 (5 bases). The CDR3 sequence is CASSYSTGTHEQYF. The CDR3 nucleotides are TGTGCCAGCAGTTACTCTACAGGTACCCACGAGCAGTACTTC.